These T cell receptor beta chains were read from a single sample in a study of monozygotic twins with inflammatory bowel disease. Using the 5' RACE reads, TCRdb records one entry per CDR3 protein without DNA. This table lists approximately 420,000 distinct CDR3 sequences. Sample: blood. All receptors derive from a human donor with ulcerative colitis or Crohn's disease, or a healthy co-twin of an affected twin (not recorded which). The CDR3 runs from the conserved cysteine through the conserved F or W.

v_gene	len	j_gene	CDR3aa
TRBV12-3/TRBV12-4	14	TRBJ1-1	CASSMGQDNTEAFF
TRBV2	13	TRBJ2-3	CASSGPGTDTQYF
TRBV27	14	TRBJ2-7	CASTILAPAYEQYF
TRBV20-1	12	TRBJ2-1	CSARGGWNEQFF
TRBV7-6	12	TRBJ1-1	CASRQTGTEAFF
TRBV9	13	TRBJ2-1	CASEKAGTNEQFF
TRBV5-5	14	TRBJ1-1	CASSLEEQRPKAFF
TRBV2	13	TRBJ2-7	CASSRDVSYEQYF
TRBV28	16	TRBJ2-5	CASRSNPAGGVETQYF
TRBV15	17	TRBJ2-1	CATSSAPGLAGLNEQFF
TRBV5-1	14	TRBJ2-3	CASSFRGPGDTQYF
TRBV24-1	12	TRBJ2-5	CATSSAGETQYF
TRBV5-8	15	TRBJ2-3	CASTPRGLWSDTQYF
TRBV7-9	16	TRBJ2-1	CASSLVVGDINNEQFF
TRBV9	16	TRBJ2-3	CASSVSVTGSTDTQYF
TRBV6-5	15	TRBJ1-1	CASSFSSSMNTEAFF